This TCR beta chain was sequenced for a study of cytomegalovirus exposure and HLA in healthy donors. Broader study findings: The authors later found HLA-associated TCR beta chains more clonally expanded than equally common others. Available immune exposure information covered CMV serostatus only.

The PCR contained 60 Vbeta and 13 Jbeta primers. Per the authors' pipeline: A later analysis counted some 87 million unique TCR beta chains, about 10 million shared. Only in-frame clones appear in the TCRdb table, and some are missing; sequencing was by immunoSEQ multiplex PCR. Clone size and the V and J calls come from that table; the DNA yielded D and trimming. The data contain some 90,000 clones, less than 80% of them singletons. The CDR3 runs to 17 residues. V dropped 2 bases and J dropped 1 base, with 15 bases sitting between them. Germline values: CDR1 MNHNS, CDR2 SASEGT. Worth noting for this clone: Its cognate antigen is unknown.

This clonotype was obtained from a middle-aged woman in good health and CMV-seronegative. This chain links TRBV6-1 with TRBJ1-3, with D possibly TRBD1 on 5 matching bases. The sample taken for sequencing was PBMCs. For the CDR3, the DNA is TGTGCCAGCAGTGAAAGCACCACCAGGGTTTCTGGAAACACCATATATTTT. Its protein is CASSESTTRVSGNTIYF.